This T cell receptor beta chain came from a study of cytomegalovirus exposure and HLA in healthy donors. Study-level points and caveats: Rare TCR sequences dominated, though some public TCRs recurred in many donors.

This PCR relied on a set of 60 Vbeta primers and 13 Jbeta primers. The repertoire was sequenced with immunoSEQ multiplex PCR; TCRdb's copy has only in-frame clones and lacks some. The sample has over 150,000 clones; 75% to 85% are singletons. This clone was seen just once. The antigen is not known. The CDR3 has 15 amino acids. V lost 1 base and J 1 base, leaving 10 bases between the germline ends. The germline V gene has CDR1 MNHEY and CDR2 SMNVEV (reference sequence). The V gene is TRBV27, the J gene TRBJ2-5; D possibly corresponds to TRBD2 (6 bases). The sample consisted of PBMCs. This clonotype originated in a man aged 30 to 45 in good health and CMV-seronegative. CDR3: CASSLFGGVQETQYF. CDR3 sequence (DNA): TGTGCCAGCAGTTTATTTGGCGGGGTCCAAGAGACCCAGTACTTC.